This T cell receptor beta chain was sequenced in a study of T cell responses to AZD1222 COVID-19 vaccine. Notes on the study in general: Vaccine-related CD4 TCRs covered spike, predominating at 160-218 and 743-854. Targeting of unmutated variant regions was reportedly seen in nearly half of spike-specific TCRs.

Using immunoSEQ multiplex PCR, the repertoire was profiled, and TCRdb retains in-frame clones only, with some absent. This table holds 100,000 or so clones, 85% to 90% found once. With regard to this clone: Its antigen remains unknown.

The CDR3 loop spans 16 amino acids. Germline-derived CDR1 and CDR2 are SGHAT and FQNNGV. V trimming: 5 bases; J trimming: 3 bases; junction bases outside the gene matches: 9. The chain links TRBV11-2 to TRBJ1-5; TRBD1 matches 8 bases. The TCR originated in an adult in good health. Sequences were derived from peripheral blood, sampled on day 0 of AZD1222 vaccination. This CDR3 reads CASSEGTGSSNQPQHF. CDR3 nucleotides: TGTGCCAGCAGCGAGGGGACAGGTTCTTCCAATCAGCCCCAGCATTTT.